The clone carrying this T cell receptor (beta chain) was picked up a small number of times. Its antigen is currently unknown. Unique molecular identifiers featured in each of the TCR beta cDNA libraries. TCRdb analysed the PCR reads with MiXCR anew, one entry per CDR3 protein. The profile covers some 690,000 distinct CDR3 sequences, with 25% to 30% appearing a single time and about 0.5% taken by the ten largest. These data belong to a study of post-analysis software for immune sequencing data. Regarding the study as a whole: Roughly five TRBV segments were more frequent in patients than controls; TRBV5-6, TRBV5-1 and TRBV20-1 belonged to this group. Controls' normalized Chao1 diversity significantly exceeded that of multiple sclerosis patients.

Germline assignment: CDR1 DFQATT and CDR2 SNEGSKA (reference sequence). The ends were cut back, 0 bases at V and 4 bases at J, with 9 bases in the middle. This CDR3 is built from 13 residues. Sequencing was done on a sample of blood. The origin of this receptor is a girl aged 10 to 17 with multiple sclerosis. The chain is built from TRBV20-1 and TRBJ1-2; D not certain. CDR3 nucleotides: TGCAGTGCTAGAGATCACAGCCTCTATGGCTACACCTTC. Translation gives CSARDHSLYGYTF.